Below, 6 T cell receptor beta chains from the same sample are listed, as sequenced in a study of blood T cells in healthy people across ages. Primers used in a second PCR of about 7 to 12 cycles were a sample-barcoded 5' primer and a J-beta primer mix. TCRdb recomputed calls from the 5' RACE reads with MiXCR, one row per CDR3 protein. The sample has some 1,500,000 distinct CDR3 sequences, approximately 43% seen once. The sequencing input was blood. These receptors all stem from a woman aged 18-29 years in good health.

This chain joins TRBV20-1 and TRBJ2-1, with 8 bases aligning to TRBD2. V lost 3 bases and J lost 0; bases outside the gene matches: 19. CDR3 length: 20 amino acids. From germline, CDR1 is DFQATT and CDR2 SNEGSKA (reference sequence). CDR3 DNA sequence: TGCAGTGCTAGGCGTCCCGGGACTAGTAGTTGGAGGAGCTCCTACAATGAGCAGTTCTTC. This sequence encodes CSARRPGTSSWRSSYNEQFF.

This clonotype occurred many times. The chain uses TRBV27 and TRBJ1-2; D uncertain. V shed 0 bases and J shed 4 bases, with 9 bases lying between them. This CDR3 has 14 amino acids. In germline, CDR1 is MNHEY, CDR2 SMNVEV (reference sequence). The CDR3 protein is CASSLSLSGYGYTF. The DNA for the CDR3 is TGTGCCAGCAGTTTATCGTTGTCGGGCTATGGCTACACCTTC.

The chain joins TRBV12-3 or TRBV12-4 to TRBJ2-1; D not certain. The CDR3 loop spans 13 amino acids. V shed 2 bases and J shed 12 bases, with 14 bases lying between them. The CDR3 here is CASSLSTGDGQFF. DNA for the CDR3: TGTGCCAGCAGTTTATCGACTGGGGATGGGCAGTTCTTC.

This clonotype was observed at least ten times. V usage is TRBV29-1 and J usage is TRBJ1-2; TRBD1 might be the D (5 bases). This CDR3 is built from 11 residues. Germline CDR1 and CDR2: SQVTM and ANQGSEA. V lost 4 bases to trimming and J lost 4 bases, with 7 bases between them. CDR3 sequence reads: CSVGQIYGYTF. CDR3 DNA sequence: TGCAGCGTTGGACAGATCTATGGCTACACCTTC.

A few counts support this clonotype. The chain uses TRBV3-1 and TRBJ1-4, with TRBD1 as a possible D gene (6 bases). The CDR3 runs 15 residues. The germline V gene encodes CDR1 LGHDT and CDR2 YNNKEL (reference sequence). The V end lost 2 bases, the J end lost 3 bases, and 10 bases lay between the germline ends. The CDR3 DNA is TGTGCCAGCAGCCAATCCGACAGGTCTAATGAAAAACTGTTTTTT. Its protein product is CASSQSDRSNEKLFF.

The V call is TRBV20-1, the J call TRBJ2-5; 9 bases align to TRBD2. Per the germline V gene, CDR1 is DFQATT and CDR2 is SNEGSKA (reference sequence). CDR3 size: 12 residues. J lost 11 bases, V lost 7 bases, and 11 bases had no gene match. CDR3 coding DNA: TGCAGTGTGCGGGAGGGCTACAATGAGCAGTACTTC. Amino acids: CSVREGYNEQYF.